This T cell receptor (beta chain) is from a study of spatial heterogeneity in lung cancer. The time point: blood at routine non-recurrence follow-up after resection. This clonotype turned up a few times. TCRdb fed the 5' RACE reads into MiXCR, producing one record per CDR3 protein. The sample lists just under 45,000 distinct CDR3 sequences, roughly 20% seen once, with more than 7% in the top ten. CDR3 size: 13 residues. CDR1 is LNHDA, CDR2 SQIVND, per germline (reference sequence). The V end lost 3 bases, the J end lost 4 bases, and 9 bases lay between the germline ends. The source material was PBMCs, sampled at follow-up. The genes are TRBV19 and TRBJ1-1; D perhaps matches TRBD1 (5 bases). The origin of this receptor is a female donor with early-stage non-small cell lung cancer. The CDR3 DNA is TGTGCCAGTAGTATTGACAGTATCACTGAAGCTTTCTTT. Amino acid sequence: CASSIDSITEAFF.